This section outlines one T cell receptor (beta chain) sequence together with its context. The record originates from a study of blood T cell repertoires in COVID-19. Generated by immunoSEQ multiplex PCR, the TCRdb table keeps only in-frame clones and is missing some. The sample has more than 250,000 clones, 70% to 90% seen once. Per the germline V gene, CDR1 is SGHTA and CDR2 is FQGNSA. V gave up 3 bases and J gave up 2 bases; unmatched junction bases: 6. The CDR3 covers 16 residues. This receptor was obtained from a young man who had recovered from COVID-19. Source material: peripheral blood. This rearrangement joins TRBV7-2 to TRBJ2-5; TRBD1 matches 10 bases. The chain's CDR3 is CASSLAGTGAQETQYF. CDR3 in DNA: TGTGCCAGCAGCTTGGCCGGGACAGGGGCACAAGAGACCCAGTACTTC.